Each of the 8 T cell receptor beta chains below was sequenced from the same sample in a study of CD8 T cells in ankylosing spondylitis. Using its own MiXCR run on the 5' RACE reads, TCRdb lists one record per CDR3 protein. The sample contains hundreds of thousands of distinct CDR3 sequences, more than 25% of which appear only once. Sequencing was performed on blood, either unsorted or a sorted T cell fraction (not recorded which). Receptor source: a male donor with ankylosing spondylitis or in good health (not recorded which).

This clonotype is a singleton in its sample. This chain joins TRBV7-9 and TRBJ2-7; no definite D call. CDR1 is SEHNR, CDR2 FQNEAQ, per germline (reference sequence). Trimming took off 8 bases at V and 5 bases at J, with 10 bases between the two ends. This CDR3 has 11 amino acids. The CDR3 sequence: CASPPPHEQYF. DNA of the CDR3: TGTGCCAGCCCTCCCCCCCACGAGCAGTACTTC. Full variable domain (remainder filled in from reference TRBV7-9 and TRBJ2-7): DTGVSQNPRHKITKRGQNVTFRCDPISEHNRLYWYRQTLGQGPEFLTYFQNEAQLEKSRLLSDRFSAERPKGSFSTLEIQRTEQGDSAMYLCASPPPHEQYFGPGTRLTVT.

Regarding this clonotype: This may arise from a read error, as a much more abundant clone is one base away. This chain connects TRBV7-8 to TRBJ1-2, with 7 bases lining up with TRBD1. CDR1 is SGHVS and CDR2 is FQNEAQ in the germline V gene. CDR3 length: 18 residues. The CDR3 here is CAGSLMPGGAGQGGGYTF. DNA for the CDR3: TGTGCCGGCAGCTTAATGCCAGGCGGGGCAGGCCAGGGGGGTGGCTACACCTTC. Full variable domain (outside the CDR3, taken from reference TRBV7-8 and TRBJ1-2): GAGVSQSPRYKVAKRGQDVALRCDPISGHVSLFWYQQALGQGPEFLTYFQNEAQLDKSGLPSDRFFAERPEGSVSTLKIQRTQQEDSAVYLCAGSLMPGGAGQGGGYTFGSGTRLTVV.

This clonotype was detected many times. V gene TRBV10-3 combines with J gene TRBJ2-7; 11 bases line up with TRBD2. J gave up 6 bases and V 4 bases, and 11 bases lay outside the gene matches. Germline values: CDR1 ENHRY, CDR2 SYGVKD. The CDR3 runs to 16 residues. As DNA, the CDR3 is TGTGCCATCAGTGTGACTAGCGGGGCCCAGAGCGGCGAGCAGTACTTC. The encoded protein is CAISVTSGAQSGEQYF.

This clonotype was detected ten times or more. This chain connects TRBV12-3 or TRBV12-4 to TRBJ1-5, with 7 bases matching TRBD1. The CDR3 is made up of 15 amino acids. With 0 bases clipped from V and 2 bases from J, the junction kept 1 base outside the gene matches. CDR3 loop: CASSLATGGNQPQHF. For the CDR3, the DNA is TGTGCCAGCAGTTTAGCCACAGGGGGCAATCAGCCCCAGCATTTT.

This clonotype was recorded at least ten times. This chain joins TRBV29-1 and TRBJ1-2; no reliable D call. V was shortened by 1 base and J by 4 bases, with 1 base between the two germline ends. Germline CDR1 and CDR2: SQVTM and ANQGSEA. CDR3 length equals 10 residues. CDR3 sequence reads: CSVEAYGYTF. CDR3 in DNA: TGCAGCGTTGAAGCCTATGGCTACACCTTC.

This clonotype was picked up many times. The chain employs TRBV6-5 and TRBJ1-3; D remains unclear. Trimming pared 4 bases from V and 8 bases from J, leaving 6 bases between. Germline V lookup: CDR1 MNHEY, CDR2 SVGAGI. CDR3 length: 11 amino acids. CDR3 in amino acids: CASSSVDTIYF. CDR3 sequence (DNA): TGTGCCAGCAGTTCAGTGGACACCATATATTTT.

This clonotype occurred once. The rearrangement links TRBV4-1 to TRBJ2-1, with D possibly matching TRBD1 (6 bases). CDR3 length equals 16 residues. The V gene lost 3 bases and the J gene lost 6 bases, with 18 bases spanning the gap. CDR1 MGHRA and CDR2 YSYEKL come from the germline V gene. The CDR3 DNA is TGCGCCAGCAGCCAGGCAGGGGCGCGCCTAACCAATGAGCAGTTCTTC. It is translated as CASSQAGARLTNEQFF.

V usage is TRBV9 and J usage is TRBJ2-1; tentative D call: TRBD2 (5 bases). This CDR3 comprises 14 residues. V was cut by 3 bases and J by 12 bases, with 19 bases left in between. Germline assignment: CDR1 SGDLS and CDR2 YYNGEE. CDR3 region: CASSGGGPGETQFF. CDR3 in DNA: TGTGCCAGCAGCGGAGGAGGTCCCGGCGAGACGCAGTTCTTC. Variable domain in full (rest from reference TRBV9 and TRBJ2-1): DSGVTQTPKHLITATGQRVTLRCSPRSGDLSVYWYQQSLDQGLQFLIQYYNGEERAKGNILERFSAQQFPDLHSELNLSSLELGDSALYFCASSGGGPGETQFFGPGTRLTVL.